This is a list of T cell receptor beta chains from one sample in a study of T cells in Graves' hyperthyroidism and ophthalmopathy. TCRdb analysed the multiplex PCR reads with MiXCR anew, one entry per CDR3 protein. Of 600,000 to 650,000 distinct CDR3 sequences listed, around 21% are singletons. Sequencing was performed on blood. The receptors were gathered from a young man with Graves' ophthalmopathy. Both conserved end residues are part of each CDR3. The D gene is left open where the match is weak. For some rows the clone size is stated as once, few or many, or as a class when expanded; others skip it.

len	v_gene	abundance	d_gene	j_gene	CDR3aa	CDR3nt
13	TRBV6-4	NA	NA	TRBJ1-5	CASSDEAGKPQHF	TGTGCCAGCAGTGACGAGGCGGGGAAGCCCCAGCATTTT
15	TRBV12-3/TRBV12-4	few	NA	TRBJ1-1	CASSLGRDKNTEAFF	TGTGCCAGCAGTTTAGGGCGAGACAAGAACACTGAAGCTTTCTTT
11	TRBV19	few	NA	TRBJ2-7	CASSTGLEQYF	TGTGCCAGTAGTACGGGGCTCGAGCAGTACTTC
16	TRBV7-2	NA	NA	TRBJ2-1	CASSLDRESSYNEQFF	TGTGCCAGCAGCTTAGACAGGGAAAGCTCCTACAATGAGCAGTTCTTC
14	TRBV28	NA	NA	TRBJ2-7	CASSRLGPSYEQYF	TGTGCCAGCAGCAGACTAGGGCCCTCCTACGAGCAGTACTTC
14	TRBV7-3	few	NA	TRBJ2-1	CASSLIGRNTEQFF	TGTGCCAGCAGCTTAATAGGGCGTAATACCGAGCAGTTCTTC
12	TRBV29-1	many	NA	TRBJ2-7	CSVGQVDREQYF	TGCAGCGTTGGACAAGTCGACCGCGAGCAGTACTTC
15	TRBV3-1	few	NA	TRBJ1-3	CASSQDLGGGNTIYF	TGTGCCAGCAGCCAAGATCTGGGGGGTGGAAACACCATATATTTT
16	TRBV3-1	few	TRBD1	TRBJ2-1	CASSTPGQGRNNEQFF	TGTGCCAGCAGTACACCGGGACAGGGGCGCAACAATGAGCAGTTCTTC
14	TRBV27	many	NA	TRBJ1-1	CASSSGLMNTEAFF	TGTGCCAGCAGTTCAGGGCTGATGAACACTGAAGCTTTCTTT
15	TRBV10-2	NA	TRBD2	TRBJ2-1	CASSEFGGSYNEQFF	TGCGCCAGCAGTGAGTTCGGCGGGAGTTACAATGAGCAGTTCTTC
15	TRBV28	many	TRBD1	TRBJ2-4	CASSPGTGVMNIQYF	TGTGCCAGCAGTCCCGGGACAGGGGTGATGAACATTCAGTACTTC
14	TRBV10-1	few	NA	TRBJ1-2	CASRTLQENYGYTF	TGCGCCAGCAGAACCCTACAGGAGAACTATGGCTACACCTTC
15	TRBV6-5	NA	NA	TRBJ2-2	CASSYGDTGPGELFF	TGTGCCAGCAGTTACGGGGACACGGGGCCCGGGGAGCTGTTTTTT
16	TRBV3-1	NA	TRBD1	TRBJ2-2	CASSLPTGYSTGELFF	TGTGCCAGCAGCCTCCCGACAGGGTATTCAACCGGGGAGCTGTTTTTT
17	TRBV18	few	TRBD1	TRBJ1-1	CASSPSRDRGRDTEAFF	TGTGCCAGCTCACCGTCCCGGGACAGGGGTCGGGACACTGAAGCTTTCTTT
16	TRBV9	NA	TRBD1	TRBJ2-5	CASSVAVGGASETQYF	TGTGCCAGCAGCGTAGCGGTAGGGGGCGCGTCGGAGACCCAGTACTTC
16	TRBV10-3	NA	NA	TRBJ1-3	CAISPGRVQSSDTIYF	TGTGCCATCAGCCCAGGGCGGGTACAGTCCAGCGACACCATATATTTT
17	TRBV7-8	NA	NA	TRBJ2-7	CASSFRLVDRSSYEQYF	TGTGCCAGCAGCTTTAGGTTGGTGGACAGATCTTCCTACGAGCAGTACTTC
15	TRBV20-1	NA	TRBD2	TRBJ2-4	CSARGGGRAGNIQYF	TGCAGTGCTAGAGGCGGCGGGAGGGCCGGAAACATTCAGTACTTC
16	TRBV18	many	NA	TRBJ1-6	CASSPQLGSYNSPLHF	TGTGCCAGCTCACCACAGTTGGGCTCCTATAATTCACCCCTCCACTTT
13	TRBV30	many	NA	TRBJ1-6	CAWSVGPNSPLHF	TGTGCCTGGAGTGTAGGACCTAATTCACCCCTCCACTTT
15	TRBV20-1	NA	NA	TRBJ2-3	CSARRGESSTDTQYF	TGCAGTGCTAGGAGGGGGGAATCTAGCACAGATACGCAGTATTTT
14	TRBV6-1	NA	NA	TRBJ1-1	CASSDRNRDTEAFF	TGTGCCAGCAGTGACAGGAATCGGGACACTGAAGCTTTCTTT
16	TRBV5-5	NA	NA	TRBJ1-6	CASTFSLHGQNSPLHF	TGTGCCAGCACCTTTTCCCTACACGGGCAGAATTCACCCCTCCACTTT
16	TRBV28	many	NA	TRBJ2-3	CASSLTAGAVTDTQYF	TGTGCCAGCAGTTTAACAGCGGGCGCTGTCACAGATACGCAGTATTTT
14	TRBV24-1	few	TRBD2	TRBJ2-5	CATSESGSGETQYF	TGTGCCACCAGTGAAAGCGGGAGCGGAGAGACCCAGTACTTC
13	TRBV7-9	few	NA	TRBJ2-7	CASSLLPSYEQYF	TGTGCCAGCAGCTTACTGCCCTCCTACGAGCAGTACTTC
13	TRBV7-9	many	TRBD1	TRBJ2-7	CASSRDRGLEQYF	TGTGCCAGCAGCCGTGACAGGGGGTTAGAGCAGTACTTC
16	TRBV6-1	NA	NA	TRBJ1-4	CASSEPRTETNEKLFF	TGTGCCAGCAGCGAACCAAGGACAGAAACTAATGAAAAACTGTTTTTT
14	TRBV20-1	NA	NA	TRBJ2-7	CSFVGGQGGYEQYF	TGCAGTTTTGTCGGCGGACAGGGAGGGTACGAGCAGTACTTC
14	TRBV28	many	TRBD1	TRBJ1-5	CASSDRGGRQPQHF	TGTGCCAGCAGTGACAGGGGAGGACGACAGCCCCAGCATTTT
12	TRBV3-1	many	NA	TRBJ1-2	CASSQSGSGNTF	TGTGCCAGCAGCCAGTCAGGATCGGGGAACACCTTC
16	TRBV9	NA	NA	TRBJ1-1	CASSPDWTGGGTEAFF	TGTGCCAGCAGCCCAGATTGGACGGGAGGAGGCACTGAAGCTTTCTTT
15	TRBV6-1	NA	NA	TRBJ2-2	CARKDGPPNTGELFF	TGTGCCAGGAAAGATGGCCCCCCGAACACCGGGGAGCTGTTTTTT
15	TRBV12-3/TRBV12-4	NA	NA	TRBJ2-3	CASRAEGWRADTQYF	TGTGCCAGCAGGGCCGAGGGTTGGCGAGCAGATACGCAGTATTTT
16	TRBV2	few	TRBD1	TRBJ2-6	CASFGTADSGANVLTF	TGTGCCAGCTTTGGGACAGCTGACTCTGGGGCCAACGTCCTGACTTTC